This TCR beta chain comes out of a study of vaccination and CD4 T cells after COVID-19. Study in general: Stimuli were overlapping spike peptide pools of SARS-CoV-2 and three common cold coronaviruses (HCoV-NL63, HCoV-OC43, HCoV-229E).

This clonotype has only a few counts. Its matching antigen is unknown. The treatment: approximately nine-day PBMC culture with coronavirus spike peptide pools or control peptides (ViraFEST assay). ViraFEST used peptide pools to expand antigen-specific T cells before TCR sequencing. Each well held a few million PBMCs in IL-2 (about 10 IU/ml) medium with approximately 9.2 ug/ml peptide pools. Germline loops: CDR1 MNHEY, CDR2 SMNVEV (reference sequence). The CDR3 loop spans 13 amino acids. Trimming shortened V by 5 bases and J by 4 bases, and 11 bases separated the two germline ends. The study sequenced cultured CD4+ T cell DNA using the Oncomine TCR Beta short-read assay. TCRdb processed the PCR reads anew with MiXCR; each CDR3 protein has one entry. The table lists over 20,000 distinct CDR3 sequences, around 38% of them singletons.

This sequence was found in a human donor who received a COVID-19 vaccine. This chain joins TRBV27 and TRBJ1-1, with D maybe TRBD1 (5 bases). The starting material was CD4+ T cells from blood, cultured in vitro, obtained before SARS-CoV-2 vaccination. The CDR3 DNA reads TGTGCCAGCAGTCTAATCGGGGGCACTGAAGCTTTCTTT. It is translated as CASSLIGGTEAFF.